What follows are 7 T cell receptor beta chains derived from one specimen sequenced in a study of regulatory T cells in long-lasting Graves disease. Indicated time point: newly diagnosed GD, antithyroid drugs for less than 3 months. Isolated PBMC RNA provided the starting material for the TCR library. The authors built TCR beta libraries using iRepertoire HTBI primers and Arm-PCR of CDR3 regions. TCRdb processed the multiplex PCR reads anew with MiXCR; each CDR3 protein has one entry. The sample lists about 530,000 distinct CDR3 sequences, about 15% seen once, with just under 25% in the top ten. This sample also appeared in a second study, on T cells in Graves' hyperthyroidism and ophthalmopathy.

The source was peripheral blood mononuclear cells (PBMCs), collected at new diagnosis, from a patient treated with antithyroid drugs. These receptors originate from a woman in her forties or fifties with Graves disease.

The chain carries TRBV12-3 or TRBV12-4 and TRBJ1-1, with a possible D match to TRBD1 (6 bases). V was pared by 5 bases and J by 6 bases, with 19 bases between. The CDR3 runs to 15 residues. This chain's CDR3 is CASSGGDAGGAEAFF. The CDR3 nucleotides are TGTGCCAGCAGTGGAGGGGACGCCGGGGGCGCTGAAGCTTTCTTT.

This clonotype was detected many times. The chain couples TRBV30 to TRBJ1-1, with 7 positions matching TRBD1. The V gene's germline CDR1 is GTSNPN and CDR2 SVGIG (reference sequence). V lost 5 bases, J lost 5 bases, and 2 bases stayed unmatched. This CDR3 region has 11 residues. The CDR3 sequence is CAWDRETEAFF. DNA of the CDR3: TGTGCCTGGGACAGGGAAACTGAAGCTTTCTTT.

This clonotype has ten or more counts. V is TRBV5-5 and J is TRBJ2-3; 7 bases line up with TRBD1. The V gene end was trimmed by 4 bases and the J gene end by 2 bases; junction bases not matched to a gene: 13. The germline gives CDR1 SGHKS, CDR2 YYEKEE (reference sequence). This CDR3 is built from 17 residues. The CDR3 spells CASSVTPGQLYTDTQYF. The CDR3 bases are TGTGCCAGCAGCGTAACCCCGGGACAGCTTTACACAGATACGCAGTATTTT.

This clonotype was counted ten times or more. The chain links TRBV18 to TRBJ1-2, with D maybe TRBD1 (5 bases). This CDR3 has 13 residues. The ends were cut back, 3 bases at V and 5 bases at J, with 10 bases in the middle. The V gene's germline CDR1 is KGHSH and CDR2 LQKENI. The chain's CDR3 is CASSPDIYYGYTF. DNA for the CDR3: TGTGCCAGCTCACCGGACATTTATTATGGCTACACCTTC.

This clonotype was counted ten times or more. The chain is built from TRBV6-1 and TRBJ1-6; D is possibly TRBD1 (6 bases). This CDR3 has 14 amino acids. CDR1 and CDR2 from the germline V gene are MNHNS and SASEGT. V lost 10 bases and J 6 bases, leaving 16 bases between the germline ends. The CDR3 DNA is TGTGCCACATTGTGGGGCAGGGGTAATTCACCCCTCCACTTT. Translated: CATLWGRGNSPLHF.

Ten or more counts support this clonotype. This rearrangement joins TRBV2 to TRBJ1-2; no clear D gene. Germline values: CDR1 SNHLY, CDR2 FYNNEI. The germline V and J ends were trimmed by 7 bases and 0 bases, with 12 bases remaining between them. The CDR3 runs 14 residues. CDR3 amino acids: CASKVRGANYGYTF. In DNA, the CDR3 is TGTGCCAGCAAAGTTCGAGGCGCTAACTATGGCTACACCTTC. Together with reference TRBV2 and TRBJ1-2, the CDR3 gives the full variable domain: EPEVTQTPSHQVTQMGQEVILRCVPISNHLYFYWYRQILGQKVEFLVSFYNNEISEKSEIFDDQFSVERPDGSNFTLKIRSTKLEDSAMYFCASKVRGANYGYTFGSGTRLTVV.

The chain carries TRBV7-2 and TRBJ2-5, with TRBD2 identical over 10 bases. There are 14 residues in the CDR3. Germline V lookup: CDR1 SGHTA, CDR2 FQGNSA. V gave up 4 bases and J gave up 7 bases; unmatched junction bases: 6. The CDR3: CASSSTSGVGTQYF. In nucleotides, the CDR3 is TGTGCCAGCAGCTCAACTAGCGGGGTGGGGACCCAGTACTTC. Supplemented by reference TRBV7-2 and TRBJ2-5, the full variable domain reads GAGVSQSPSNKVTEKGKDVELRCDPISGHTALYWYRQSLGQGLEFLIYFQGNSAPDKSGLPSDRFSAERTGGSVSTLTIQRTQQEDSAVYLCASSSTSGVGTQYFGPGTRLLVL.